What follows are 31 T cell receptor beta chains derived from one specimen sequenced in a study of glioma-infiltrating T cells after dendritic cell vaccination. This table comes from immunoSEQ multiplex PCR, and its TCRdb copy is limited to in-frame clones, with some not included. The table records tens of thousands of clones, about 85% of them present only once. Stated time point: after dendritic cell vaccination, including at tumor progression/relapse. The sample was blood, taken after dendritic cell vaccination. Receptors were obtained from a human donor with glioblastoma.

The chain has TRBV25-1 and TRBJ1-2, with a possible D match to TRBD1 (5 bases). Trimming cost V 0 bases and J 5 bases, with 13 bases left between them. Germline CDR1 and CDR2: MGHDK and SYGVNS. The CDR3 has 15 amino acids. The CDR3 DNA sequence: TGTGCCAGCAGTGAATATGTCTCCCCAGGGTATGGCTACACCTTC. Encoded protein: CASSEYVSPGYGYTF.

This chain links TRBV6-5 with TRBJ2-7, with 11 bases that match TRBD1. The V segment lost 4 bases and the J segment 3 bases; nucleotides outside the gene matches: 5. The V gene's germline CDR1 is MNHEY and CDR2 SVGAGI. There are 15 residues in the CDR3. The DNA for the CDR3 is TGTGCCAGCAGTTCGTGGACAGGGGGCAGCTACGAGCAGTACTTC. It codes for CASSSWTGGSYEQYF.

The V call is TRBV6-5, the J call TRBJ1-2; D is unresolved. The ends were cut back, 8 bases at V and 8 bases at J, with 15 bases in the middle. Germline-derived CDR1 and CDR2 are MNHEY and SVGAGI. The CDR3 length is 12 residues. DNA of the CDR3: TGTGCCAGCGCGGGGTCTACTAGCGGCTACACCTTC. Protein sequence: CASAGSTSGYTF.

This clone occurred a few times. The gene calls are TRBV15 and TRBJ1-4; 10 positions match TRBD1. The germline CDR1 and CDR2 sequences are LNHNV and YYDKDF (reference sequence). This CDR3 is 15 amino acids long. The junction had 5 bases not matched to a gene; V was cut back by 3 bases and J by 7 bases. This CDR3 reads CATSSRDRGFEKLFF. The CDR3 DNA follows: TGTGCCACCAGCAGCCGGGACAGGGGATTTGAAAAACTGTTTTTT.

CDR3 protein: CASSLAITGRNYGYTF. DNA of the CDR3: TGTGCCAGCAGCTTGGCCATTACAGGGCGGAACTATGGCTACACCTTC. V and J are TRBV5-8 and TRBJ1-2, with TRBD1 as a possible D gene (6 bases). The V end lost 0 bases, the J end lost 2 bases, and 14 bases lay between the germline ends. Germline lookup yields CDR1 SGHTS and CDR2 YDEGEE. The CDR3 totals 16 residues.

The chain uses TRBV2 and TRBJ1-5, with D possibly matching TRBD1 (6 bases). Trimming shortened V by 8 bases and J by 2 bases, and 13 bases separated the two germline ends. CDR1 is SNHLY, CDR2 FYNNEI, per germline. This CDR3 has 14 amino acids. Here the CDR3 reads CASRRQEGNQPQHF. The CDR3 nucleotides read TGTGCCAGCCGGAGACAGGAGGGCAATCAGCCCCAGCATTTT.

The chain combines TRBV9 with TRBJ2-2; a possible D gene is TRBD2 (5 bases). Between the trimmed V and J ends, which lost 2 bases and 3 bases, there was a span of 5 bases. The CDR3 loop spans 13 amino acids. Looked up from germline, CDR1 is SGDLS and CDR2 is YYNGEE. CDR3 in DNA: TGTGCCAGCAGCGTCGGGGACACCGGGGAGCTGTTTTTT. This sequence encodes CASSVGDTGELFF.

The chain carries TRBV27 and TRBJ2-7; tentative D call: TRBD1 (5 bases). The CDR3 is 14 amino acids. Trimming shortened V by 5 bases and J by 5 bases, and 16 bases separated the two germline ends. Germline V gene lookup returns CDR1 MNHEY and CDR2 SMNVEV (reference sequence). For the CDR3, the DNA is TGTGCCAGCAGTCCCTTCTGGGGCGACGACGAGCAGTACTTC. This sequence encodes CASSPFWGDDEQYF.

The chain combines TRBV9 with TRBJ2-3; 11 positions match TRBD2. J gave up 1 base and V 3 bases, and 10 bases lay outside the gene matches. This CDR3 spans 18 amino acids. Germline values: CDR1 SGDLS, CDR2 YYNGEE. The CDR3 nucleotides are TGTGCCAGCAGCGACCCGTTAGCGGGAGGGCCTGGCACAGATACGCAGTATTTT. Its protein product is CASSDPLAGGPGTDTQYF.

This clone was seen a few times. The gene calls are TRBV19 and TRBJ2-7; the match to TRBD1 covers 9 bases. Germline V gene data show CDR1 as LNHDA and CDR2 as SQIVND (reference sequence). J was trimmed by 0 bases and V by 5 bases; bases with no gene match: 8. The CDR3 runs to 16 residues. The CDR3 protein is CASSPWTGVDSYEQYF. CDR3 bases: TGTGCCAGTAGTCCCTGGACAGGGGTTGACTCCTACGAGCAGTACTTC.

The chain carries TRBV15 and TRBJ2-6, with a weak D call TRBD2 (6 bases). V was trimmed by 0 bases and J by 3 bases, leaving 9 bases between them. CDR1 is LNHNV and CDR2 is YYDKDF in the germline V gene (reference sequence). The length of the CDR3 is 16 residues. DNA of the CDR3: TGTGCCACCAGCAGAGATCCCGGGGGTGGGGCCAACGTCCTGACTTTC. Translating gives CATSRDPGGGANVLTF.

The chain couples TRBV7-9 to TRBJ1-2; D gene unclear. Between the trimmed V and J ends, which lost 4 bases and 3 bases, there was a span of 9 bases. Germline CDR1 and CDR2: SEHNR and FQNEAQ (reference sequence). This CDR3 contains 13 residues. CDR3 sequence reads: CASSSAPDYGYTF. CDR3 DNA: TGTGCCAGCAGCTCAGCCCCAGACTATGGCTACACCTTC.

In its sample, this clone was seen once. The chain is built from TRBV18 and TRBJ1-2; D gene uncertain. CDR1 KGHSH and CDR2 LQKENI come from the germline V gene. V dropped 6 bases and J dropped 4 bases, with 9 bases sitting between them. The CDR3 consists of 12 residues. CDR3 nucleotides: TGTGCCAGCTCGCGGGATACCTATGGCTACACCTTC. This sequence encodes CASSRDTYGYTF.

V gene TRBV18 combines with J gene TRBJ2-3; D perhaps matches TRBD2 (6 bases). There are 16 residues in the CDR3. The ends were cut back, 1 base at V and 0 bases at J, with 11 bases in the middle. Germline V gives CDR1 KGHSH, CDR2 LQKENI. CDR3 loop: CASSPQSSGSTDTQYF. Here the CDR3 DNA reads TGTGCCAGCTCACCACAGTCAAGCGGGAGCACAGATACGCAGTATTTT.

This chain connects TRBV18 to TRBJ1-3; D gene unclear. V was trimmed by 6 bases and J by 2 bases, leaving 11 bases between them. The CDR3 totals 14 residues. Germline CDR1 is KGHSH and CDR2 is LQKENI. The CDR3 DNA reads TGTGCCAGCTCCCCCTCGGAGACTGGAAACACCATATATTTT. This encodes CASSPSETGNTIYF.

The V gene is TRBV4-1, the J gene TRBJ2-5; D is unresolved. Per the germline V gene, CDR1 is MGHRA and CDR2 is YSYEKL. V was clipped by 1 base and J by 1 base, with 13 bases between them. This CDR3 comprises 16 residues. CDR3 nucleotides: TGCGCCAGCAGCCAAGGAACAGCTGTATTCCAAGAGACCCAGTACTTC. Residues: CASSQGTAVFQETQYF.

This clone was counted once. The chain links TRBV9 to TRBJ2-5, with D maybe TRBD2 (5 bases). Trimming took off 7 bases at V and 7 bases at J, with 14 bases between the two ends. CDR3 length: 12 amino acids. Germline V CDR1 and CDR2: SGDLS, YYNGEE. CDR3 sequence: CASSSERGTQYF. DNA of the CDR3: TGTGCCAGCTCGAGCGAACGGGGGACCCAGTACTTC.

The chain links TRBV28 to TRBJ2-5, with TRBD2 as a possible D gene (6 bases). The CDR3 length is 12 residues. Trimming left V 6 bases short and J 4 bases short, with 9 bases between. Germline V gene lookup returns CDR1 MDHEN and CDR2 SYDVKM. CDR3 amino acids: CASSGGRETQYF. In DNA, the CDR3 is TGTGCCAGCAGCGGGGGACGAGAGACCCAGTACTTC. Supplemented by reference TRBV28 and TRBJ2-5, the full variable domain reads DVKVTQSSRYLVKRTGEKVFLECVQDMDHENMFWYRQDPGLGLRLIYFSYDVKMKEKGDIPEGYSVSREKKERFSLILESASTNQTSMYLCASSGGRETQYFGPGTRLLVL.

The chain recombines TRBV18 with TRBJ2-5; a possible D gene is TRBD1 (6 bases). The V end lost 4 bases, the J end lost 1 base, and 10 bases lay between the germline ends. The germline CDR1 and CDR2 sequences are KGHSH and LQKENI. This CDR3 spans 14 amino acids. The CDR3 DNA sequence: TGTGCCAGCTCACGGACAGTCGCCCAAGAGACCCAGTACTTC. Its translation: CASSRTVAQETQYF.

J is TRBJ2-3 and V is TRBV9, with D perhaps TRBD1 (6 bases). Germline V gene sequence: CDR1 SGDLS, CDR2 YYNGEE. V was shortened by 3 bases and J by 4 bases, with 15 bases between the two germline ends. The CDR3 sequence is 15 residues long. CDR3 amino acids: CASSDGIGGSDTQYF. In DNA form, the CDR3 reads TGTGCCAGCAGCGATGGGATTGGGGGCTCAGATACGCAGTATTTT.

This chain uses TRBV29-1 with TRBJ1-1; possibly TRBD1 for D (5 bases). CDR3 length equals 13 residues. V lost 4 bases and J 3 bases, leaving 12 bases between the germline ends. Germline CDR1 and CDR2: SQVTM and ANQGSEA. The CDR3 DNA is TGCAGCGTTGTTCGACAGTTGGACACTGAAGCTTTCTTT. Protein sequence: CSVVRQLDTEAFF.

The J gene is TRBJ1-4, the V gene TRBV6-1; no definite D call. The germline V and J ends were trimmed by 6 bases and 0 bases, with 8 bases remaining between them. The CDR3 consists of 14 residues. Germline V gene data show CDR1 as MNHNS and CDR2 as SASEGT. The CDR3 region has the DNA TGTGCCAGCAGGGCCGGGACAACTAATGAAAAACTGTTTTTT. It encodes CASRAGTTNEKLFF.

This chain joins TRBV19 and TRBJ2-1; TRBD1 matches at 9 bases. V lost 5 bases and J lost 4; bases outside the gene matches: 6. CDR1 is LNHDA and CDR2 is SQIVND in the germline V gene (reference sequence). The CDR3 runs 15 residues. In DNA, the CDR3 is TGTGCCAGTAGTGTCCACAGGGGGCGATACAATGAGCAGTTCTTC. Protein sequence: CASSVHRGRYNEQFF.

The chain employs TRBV21-1 and TRBJ1-2; TRBD1, the table's D call, lacks a check against the DNA. TRBV21-1 is designated a pseudogene. The CDR3 contains 14 residues. The CDR3 coding sequence is TGTGCCAGCAGCACCGGACAGGGTAAGGGAGGCTACACCTTC. Translated, it gives CASSTGQGKGGYTF.

CDR3 in DNA: TGTGCCAGCAGTTTAAGGTTTGGACAGGGGCGCACAGATACGCAGTATTTT. Its protein is CASSLRFGQGRTDTQYF. V and J are TRBV27 and TRBJ2-3; 9 positions match TRBD1. Germline lookup yields CDR1 MNHEY and CDR2 SMNVEV (reference sequence). The V gene end was trimmed by 2 bases and the J gene end by 1 base; junction bases not matched to a gene: 7. This CDR3 region has 17 residues.

The chain is built from TRBV13 and TRBJ1-1; D is uncertain. The CDR3 is 14 amino acids. Looked up from germline, CDR1 is PRHDT and CDR2 is FYEKMQ (reference sequence). V was cut by 6 bases and J by 6 bases, with 17 bases left in between. CDR3 in DNA: TGTGCCAGCAGGTCCGAAGGACGGAGGGCTGAAGCTTTCTTT. It yields the protein CASRSEGRRAEAFF.

This clone was picked up one time. V usage is TRBV2 and J usage is TRBJ2-3, with 14 bases lining up with TRBD2. The length of the CDR3 is 18 residues. J lost 1 base, V lost 6 bases, and 9 bases had no gene match. The germline V gene encodes CDR1 SNHLY and CDR2 FYNNEI. CDR3 sequence (DNA): TGTGCCAGCAGCTATCCGGGACTAGCGGGAGTGGGCACAGATACGCAGTATTTT. Protein sequence: CASSYPGLAGVGTDTQYF.

The rearrangement joins TRBV5-4 to TRBJ2-3, with 9 nucleotides matching TRBD1. Germline values: CDR1 SGHNT, CDR2 YYREEE (reference sequence). The CDR3 sequence is 15 residues long. The ends lost 2 bases at V and 2 bases at J; junction bases unmatched: 3. The CDR3 nucleotides read TGTGCCAGCAGCTTCGGACAGGGGAACACAGATACGCAGTATTTT. It yields the protein CASSFGQGNTDTQYF.

The chain recombines TRBV6-5 with TRBJ2-1; TRBD1 agrees at 10 bases. CDR1 is MNHEY and CDR2 is SVGAGI in the germline V gene. This CDR3 is built from 16 residues. With V trimmed by 2 bases and J by 3 bases, 4 bases remained unmatched. CDR3 bases: TGTGCCAGCAGTTACCTCGGGACAGGGGACTACAATGAGCAGTTCTTC. Translating it yields CASSYLGTGDYNEQFF.

The V and J genes are TRBV7-2 and TRBJ1-2; TRBD1 aligns across 9 bases. Germline assignment: CDR1 SGHTA and CDR2 FQGNSA. This CDR3 has 15 amino acids. V was pared by 5 bases and J by 1 base, with 5 bases of the junction left unmatched. The CDR3: CASSLDRGVNYGYTF. CDR3 nucleotides: TGTGCCAGCAGCCTAGACAGGGGGGTTAACTATGGCTACACCTTC. Supplemented by reference TRBV7-2 and TRBJ1-2, the full variable domain reads GAGVSQSPSNKVTEKGKDVELRCDPISGHTALYWYRQSLGQGLEFLIYFQGNSAPDKSGLPSDRFSAERTGGSVSTLTIQRTQQEDSAVYLCASSLDRGVNYGYTFGSGTRLTVV.

The V gene is TRBV2, the J gene TRBJ2-1, with D possibly being TRBD2 (5 bases). The V gene's germline CDR1 is SNHLY and CDR2 FYNNEI. Trimming shortened V by 7 bases and J by 8 bases, and 18 bases separated the two germline ends. This CDR3 spans 14 amino acids. CDR3 sequence: CASKATNTGDEQFF. In DNA form, the CDR3 reads TGTGCCAGCAAAGCGACTAACACCGGGGATGAGCAGTTCTTC.